This T cell receptor (beta chain) was sequenced in a study of T-cell memory formation after mild COVID-19. About the research overall: Among the donors, TCR clusters were largely specific to each donor. Overall study findings and caveats: Still unconfirmed is whether the second-wave clones peaking on day 37 recognized SARS-CoV-2.

TCRdb redid the calling of the 5' RACE reads with MiXCR, one entry per CDR3 protein. This sample has approximately 260,000 distinct CDR3 sequences; around 15% occur once, and the top ten carry 22%. V was trimmed by 8 bases and J by 8 bases, leaving 9 bases between them. The length of the CDR3 is 10 residues. Germline values: CDR1 LGHNA, CDR2 YNFKEQ. A note on this clonotype: Its antigen is unknown.

The sequence came from a man between 18 and 29 years old who had mild COVID-19 (a few samples of this study predate the infection). Cell type and time point are not known. Sequencing was done on a sample of PBMCs or a T cell subset sorted from them (not recorded which). This chain connects TRBV4-2 to TRBJ1-2, with D perhaps TRBD1 (6 bases). The CDR3 sequence: CASGGQGYTF. DNA of the CDR3: TGTGCCAGCGGGGGACAAGGCTACACCTTC.